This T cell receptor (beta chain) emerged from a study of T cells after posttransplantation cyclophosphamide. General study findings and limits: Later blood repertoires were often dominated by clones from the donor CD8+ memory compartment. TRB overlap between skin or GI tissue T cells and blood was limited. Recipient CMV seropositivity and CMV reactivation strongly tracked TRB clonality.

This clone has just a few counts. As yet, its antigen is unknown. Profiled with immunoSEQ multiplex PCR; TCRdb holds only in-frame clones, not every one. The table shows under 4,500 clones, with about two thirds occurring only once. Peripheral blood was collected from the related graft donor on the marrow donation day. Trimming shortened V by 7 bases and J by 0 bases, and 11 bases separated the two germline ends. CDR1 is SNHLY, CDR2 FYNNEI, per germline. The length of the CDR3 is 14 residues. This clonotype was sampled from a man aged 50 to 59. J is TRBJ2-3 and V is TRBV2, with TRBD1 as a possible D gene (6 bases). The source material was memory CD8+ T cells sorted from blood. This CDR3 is CASTAGASTDTQYF. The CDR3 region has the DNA TGTGCCAGCACTGCAGGGGCTAGCACAGATACGCAGTATTTT.